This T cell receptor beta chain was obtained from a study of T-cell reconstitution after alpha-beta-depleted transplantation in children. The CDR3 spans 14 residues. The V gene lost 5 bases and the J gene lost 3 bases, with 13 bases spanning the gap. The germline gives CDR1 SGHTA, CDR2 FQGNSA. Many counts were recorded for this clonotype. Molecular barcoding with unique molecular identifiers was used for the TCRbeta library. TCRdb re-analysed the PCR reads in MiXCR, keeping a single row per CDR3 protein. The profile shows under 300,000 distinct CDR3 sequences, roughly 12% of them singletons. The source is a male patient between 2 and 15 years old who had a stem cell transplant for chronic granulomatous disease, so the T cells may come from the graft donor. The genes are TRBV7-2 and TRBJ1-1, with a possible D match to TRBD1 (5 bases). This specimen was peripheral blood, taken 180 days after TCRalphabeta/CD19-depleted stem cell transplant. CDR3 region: CASSQLVGDTEAFF. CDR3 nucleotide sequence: TGTGCCAGCAGCCAGCTGGTAGGGGACACTGAAGCTTTCTTT.